This entry lists 5 T cell receptor beta chains sequenced from one sample in a study of T cells after yellow fever vaccination. TCRdb reprocessed the 5' RACE reads via MiXCR and lists one record per CDR3 protein. The top ten hold roughly 33% of the sample, which has 60,000 to 85,000 distinct CDR3 sequences, about 6.6% seen once. Sequencing was performed on CD8+ T cells sorted from PBMCs, taken around 5 days after the first yellow fever vaccination. Every receptor here comes from a young man who received the YFV17D yellow fever vaccine.

This clonotype was picked up a small number of times. The rearrangement links TRBV11-2 to TRBJ1-2; no reliable D call. The CDR3 runs to 14 residues. V lost 5 bases and J 5 bases, leaving 15 bases between the germline ends. The germline gives CDR1 SGHAT, CDR2 FQNNGV. The CDR3 region has the DNA TGTGCCAGCAGCCCGAGGGAGGCGTTTTATGGCTACACCTTC. The encoded protein is CASSPREAFYGYTF.

The J gene is TRBJ2-6, the V gene TRBV11-2; D may be TRBD2 (6 bases). Germline V CDR1 and CDR2: SGHAT, FQNNGV. This CDR3 comprises 16 residues. V was shortened by 4 bases and J by 1 base, with 11 bases between the two germline ends. The CDR3 reads CASSSSGLSGANVLTF. CDR3 coding DNA: TGTGCCAGCAGCTCCTCGGGACTTTCTGGGGCCAACGTCCTGACTTTC.

In its sample, this clonotype was seen a few times. The chain links TRBV11-2 to TRBJ2-5; 12 bases are a match to TRBD2. Germline V gene sequence: CDR1 SGHAT, CDR2 FQNNGV. Germline trimming cut 4 bases from V and 2 bases from J; bases unmatched to any gene: 5. The CDR3 is 16 amino acids. CDR3 sequence reads: CASSYLAGGWQETQYF. CDR3 sequence (DNA): TGTGCCAGCAGCTACCTAGCGGGGGGGTGGCAAGAGACCCAGTACTTC. Variable domain in full (rest from reference TRBV11-2 and TRBJ2-5): EAGVAQSPRYKIIEKRQSVAFWCNPISGHATLYWYQQILGQGPKLLIQFQNNGVVDDSQLPKDRFSAERLKGVDSTLKIQPAKLEDSAVYLCASSYLAGGWQETQYFGPGTRLLVL.

V is TRBV5-1 and J is TRBJ2-3, with 12 bases aligning to TRBD2. V lost 4 bases, J lost 4 bases, and 7 bases stayed unmatched. The CDR3 loop spans 16 amino acids. CDR1 SGHRS and CDR2 YFSETQ come from the germline V gene. CDR3 coding DNA: TGCGCCAGCAGCCCCTCTAGCGGGGGGGCGTCAGATACGCAGTATTTT. Translated: CASSPSSGGASDTQYF.

This clonotype showed up many times. The V and J genes are TRBV18 and TRBJ2-3; TRBD1 agrees at 9 bases. CDR3 size: 15 residues. From germline, CDR1 is KGHSH and CDR2 LQKENI. Trimming at V came to 4 bases and at J to 0 bases, leaving 2 bases not matched to a gene. In nucleotides, the CDR3 is TGTGCCAGCTCACTCGGGACAGGGAGCACAGATACGCAGTATTTT. Translated, it gives CASSLGTGSTDTQYF.